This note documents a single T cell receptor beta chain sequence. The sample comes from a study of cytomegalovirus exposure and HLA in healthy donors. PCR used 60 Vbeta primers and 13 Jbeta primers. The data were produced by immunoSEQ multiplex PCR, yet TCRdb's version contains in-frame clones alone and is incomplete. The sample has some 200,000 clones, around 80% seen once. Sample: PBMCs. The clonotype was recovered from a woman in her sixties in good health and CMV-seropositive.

CDR3 DNA: TGCGCCAGCAGCCTGGCAGGGGTCGGGCAGCCCCAGCATTTT. This gives the protein CASSLAGVGQPQHF. The chain has TRBV4-3 and TRBJ1-5, with a weak D call TRBD1 (6 bases). CDR1 LGHNA and CDR2 YSLEER come from the germline V gene. The V and J ends lost 4 bases and 7 bases respectively, with 14 bases between them. This CDR3 is built from 14 residues.